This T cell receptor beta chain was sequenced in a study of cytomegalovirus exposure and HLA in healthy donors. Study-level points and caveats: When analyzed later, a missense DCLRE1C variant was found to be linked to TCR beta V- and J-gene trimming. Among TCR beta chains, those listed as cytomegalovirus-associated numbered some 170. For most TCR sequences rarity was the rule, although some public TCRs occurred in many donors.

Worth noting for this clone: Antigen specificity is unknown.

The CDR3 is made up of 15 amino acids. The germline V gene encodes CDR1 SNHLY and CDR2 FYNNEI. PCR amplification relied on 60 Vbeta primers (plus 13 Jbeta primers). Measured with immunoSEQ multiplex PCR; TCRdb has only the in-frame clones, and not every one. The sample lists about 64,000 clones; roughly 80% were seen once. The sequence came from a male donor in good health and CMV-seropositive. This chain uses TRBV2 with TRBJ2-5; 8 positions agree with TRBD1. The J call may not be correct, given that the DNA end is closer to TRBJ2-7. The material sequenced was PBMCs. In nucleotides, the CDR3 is TGTGCCAGCAACCGACAGGGGAAAGGACCCTACGAGCAGTACTTC. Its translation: CASNRQGKGPYEQYF.